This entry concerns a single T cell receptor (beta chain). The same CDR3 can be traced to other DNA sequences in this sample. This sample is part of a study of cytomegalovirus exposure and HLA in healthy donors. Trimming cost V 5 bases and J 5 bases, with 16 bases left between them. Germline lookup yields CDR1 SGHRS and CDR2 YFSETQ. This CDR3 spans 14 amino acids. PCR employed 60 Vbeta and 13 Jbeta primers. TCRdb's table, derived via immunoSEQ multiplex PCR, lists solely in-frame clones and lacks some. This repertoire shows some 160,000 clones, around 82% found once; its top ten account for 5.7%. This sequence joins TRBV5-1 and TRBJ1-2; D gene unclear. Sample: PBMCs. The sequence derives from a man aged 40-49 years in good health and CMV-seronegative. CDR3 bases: TGCGCCAGCAGTTTAGGCGGGGTTGGGTATGGCTACACCTTC. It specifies CASSLGGVGYGYTF. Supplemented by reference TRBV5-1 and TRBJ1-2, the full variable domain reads KAGVTQTPRYLIKTRGQQVTLSCSPISGHRSVSWYQQTPGQGLQFLFEYFSETQRNKGNFPGRFSGRQFSNSRSEMNVSTLELGDSALYLCASSLGGVGYGYTFGSGTRLTVV.